These 31 T cell receptor beta chains originate from one sample sequenced in a study of somatic mutations in cytotoxic T cells in rheumatoid arthritis. Here immunoSEQ multiplex PCR was the method, and the copy in TCRdb shows in-frame clones only, minus some. This sample has 20,000 to 25,000 clones, with about 83% found just once. Sequencing was carried out using CD8+ T cells sorted from blood. The source is an adult with rheumatoid arthritis.

The rearrangement uses TRBV15 and TRBJ2-7; 9 bases fit TRBD2. Germline loops: CDR1 LNHNV, CDR2 YYDKDF (reference sequence). CDR3 length: 15 amino acids. J lost 6 bases, V lost 5 bases, and 11 bases had no gene match. CDR3 nucleotides: TGTGCCACCAGCTCTTCCTCACTACTAGCGGGCGAGCAGTACTTC. Translating it yields CATSSSSLLAGEQYF.

The chain has TRBV4-2 and TRBJ2-5; D could derive from TRBD1 or TRBD2 (5 bases each). The DNA end lines up better with TRBJ2-7; the J call may be wrong. The V gene's germline CDR1 is LGHNA and CDR2 YNFKEQ. The CDR3 consists of 16 residues. Here the CDR3 reads CASSQDMRGESYEQYF. Here the CDR3 DNA reads TGTGCCAGCAGCCAAGATATGAGGGGCGAGAGCTACGAGCAGTACTTC.

V usage is TRBV5-5 and J usage is TRBJ1-2; tentatively, D is TRBD1 (6 bases). Germline CDR1 reads SGHKS; CDR2 reads YYEKEE (reference sequence). V gave up 4 bases and J gave up 4 bases, with 23 bases separating them. The CDR3 totals 17 residues. Here the CDR3 reads CASSPRPNRAGGYGYTF. The CDR3 DNA sequence: TGTGCCAGCAGCCCCAGACCCAACAGGGCGGGGGGCTATGGCTACACCTTC.

The CDR3 sequence: CASSPGQGAYEQYF. The DNA for the CDR3 is TGTGCCAGCAGCCCAGGACAGGGAGCCTACGAGCAGTACTTC. The chain recombines TRBV6-5 with TRBJ2-7; 8 bases are a match to TRBD1. The germline gives CDR1 MNHEY, CDR2 SVGAGI. V lost 6 bases, J lost 2 bases, and 6 bases stayed unmatched. CDR3 size: 14 residues.

J is TRBJ1-1 and V is TRBV27; D remains unclear. The CDR3 extends over 15 amino acids. Per germline, CDR1 MNHEY and CDR2 SMNVEV (reference sequence). The V end was cut by 5 bases, the J end by 1 base, with 14 bases between. For the CDR3, the DNA is TGTGCCAGCAGTCTCTCGCAGCGAGGGAACACTGAAGCTTTCTTT. Translated: CASSLSQRGNTEAFF.

The gene calls are TRBV9 and TRBJ1-5, with unresolved D. Germline loops: CDR1 SGDLS, CDR2 YYNGEE. V was clipped by 2 bases and J by 5 bases, with 11 bases between them. CDR3 length: 14 amino acids. The CDR3 coding sequence is TGTGCCAGCAGCGTCGGATCTGGCGATCAGCCCCAGCATTTT. It specifies CASSVGSGDQPQHF.

This clone showed up just once. This chain links TRBV19 with TRBJ2-1; the D gene could be TRBD1 or TRBD2 (5 bases each). The CDR3 runs to 16 residues. CDR1 is LNHDA and CDR2 is SQIVND in the germline V gene (reference sequence). Trimming cost V 3 bases and J 7 bases, with 19 bases left between them. CDR3: CASSILPGPLENEQFF. Written as DNA, the CDR3 is TGTGCCAGTAGTATCCTACCGGGACCTCTAGAGAATGAGCAGTTCTTC.

CDR3 sequence (DNA): TGCGCCAGCAGCCAAGTGACTAGCGGGAGGGAGACCCAGTACTTC. Translation gives CASSQVTSGRETQYF. The rearrangement joins TRBV4-1 to TRBJ2-5, with TRBD2 identical over 13 bases. Trimming removed 1 base from V and 5 bases from J; junction bases left unmatched: 1. CDR3 size: 15 residues. Germline V CDR1 and CDR2: MGHRA, YSYEKL.

CDR3 region: CASSEPTEWGTQYF. CDR3 DNA: TGTGCCAGCAGTGAACCGACAGAGTGGGGGACCCAGTACTTC. V gene TRBV6-1 combines with J gene TRBJ2-5, with D possibly TRBD1 on 5 matching bases. V was clipped by 2 bases and J by 7 bases, with 14 bases between them. Germline lookup yields CDR1 MNHNS and CDR2 SASEGT. The CDR3 length is 14 residues.

The rearrangement joins TRBV6-1 to TRBJ2-1; TRBD1 matches 8 bases. In germline, CDR1 is MNHNS, CDR2 SASEGT. With 6 bases clipped from V and 1 base from J, the junction kept 2 bases outside the gene matches. The length of the CDR3 is 14 residues. CDR3 coding DNA: TGTGCCAGCAGCCACAGGGGGTCCTACAATGAGCAGTTCTTC. Its protein is CASSHRGSYNEQFF.

CDR3 protein: CASSIGGTGLGEQYF. The CDR3 bases are TGTGCCAGTAGTATCGGGGGGACAGGCCTCGGCGAGCAGTACTTC. The gene calls are TRBV19 and TRBJ2-7; the D gene is possibly TRBD1 (8 bases). V dropped 3 bases and J dropped 6 bases, with 18 bases sitting between them. CDR3 length: 15 amino acids. Germline loops: CDR1 LNHDA, CDR2 SQIVND (reference sequence).

The rearrangement joins TRBV27 to TRBJ1-6; D not resolved. V was shortened by 6 bases and J by 7 bases, with 13 bases between the two germline ends. The CDR3 has 14 residues. The germline CDR1 and CDR2 sequences are MNHEY and SMNVEV (reference sequence). The CDR3 bases are TGTGCCAGCAGGTCGCAGTGGAGGAATTCACCCCTCCACTTT. Amino acids: CASRSQWRNSPLHF.

This chain uses TRBV14 with TRBJ2-7; D unresolved. Per germline, CDR1 SGHDN and CDR2 FVKESK. The CDR3 length is 14 residues. Trimming took off 0 bases at V and 5 bases at J, with 11 bases between the two ends. CDR3 sequence reads: CASSQDGYWDEQYF. CDR3 bases: TGTGCCAGCAGCCAAGATGGGTACTGGGACGAGCAGTACTTC.

V usage is TRBV30 and J usage is TRBJ2-7; D perhaps matches TRBD2 (6 bases). Germline V gene data show CDR1 as GTSNPN and CDR2 as SVGIG (reference sequence). This CDR3 is built from 14 residues. With 1 base removed from V and 7 bases from J, the gap between germline ends came to 17 bases. The DNA of the CDR3 is TGTGCCTGGAGTGAGTGGACCGGGAGAAGGGAGCAGTACTTC. It encodes CAWSEWTGRREQYF.

The count of this clone is one. The genes are TRBV27 and TRBJ2-3, with D possibly being TRBD2 (5 bases). This CDR3 comprises 14 residues. Germline values: CDR1 MNHEY, CDR2 SMNVEV (reference sequence). Trimming took off 3 bases at V and 3 bases at J, with 10 bases between the two ends. The CDR3 spells CASSFLSGTDTQYF. CDR3 coding DNA: TGTGCCAGCAGTTTCCTCTCGGGGACAGATACGCAGTATTTT.

The chain is built from TRBV5-5 and TRBJ1-2; D might be TRBD1 (5 bases). The CDR3 covers 14 residues. With 3 bases removed from V and 5 bases from J, the gap between germline ends came to 14 bases. Germline lookup yields CDR1 SGHKS and CDR2 YYEKEE (reference sequence). The CDR3: CASSSRGRPYGYTF. In DNA, the CDR3 is TGTGCCAGCAGCTCCCGGGGACGGCCGTATGGCTACACCTTC.

The rearrangement links TRBV19 to TRBJ2-7, with 9 positions matching TRBD1. CDR1 is LNHDA, CDR2 SQIVND, per germline (reference sequence). The CDR3 length is 14 residues. The V gene end was trimmed by 5 bases and the J gene end by 4 bases; junction bases not matched to a gene: 6. The CDR3 sequence: CASSPGTGPYEQYF. The CDR3 nucleotides read TGTGCCAGTAGTCCCGGGACAGGGCCATACGAGCAGTACTTC. Based on the CDR3 plus reference TRBV19 and TRBJ2-7, the full variable domain is DGGITQSPKYLFRKEGQNVTLSCEQNLNHDAMYWYRQDPGQGLRLIYYSQIVNDFQKGDIAEGYSVSREKKESFPLTVTSAQKNPTAFYLCASSPGTGPYEQYFGPGTRLTVT.

The chain employs TRBV6-4 and TRBJ2-1, with a tentative D call TRBD2 (5 bases). From germline, CDR1 is MRHNA and CDR2 SNTAGT. V shed 0 bases and J shed 5 bases, with 11 bases lying between them. The CDR3 sequence is 15 residues long. The CDR3 DNA reads TGTGCCAGCAGTGACTCGTTCGAGGGCCACAATGAGCAGTTCTTC. Its translation: CASSDSFEGHNEQFF.

This sequence joins TRBV6-1 and TRBJ2-3, with 7 bases aligning to TRBD1. Losses at the gene ends were 1 base for V and 5 bases for J; bases not matched to a gene: 6. The germline V gene has CDR1 MNHNS and CDR2 SASEGT. The CDR3 contains 15 residues. CDR3 in amino acids: CASSEEGQEIDTQYF. DNA for the CDR3: TGTGCCAGCAGTGAAGAAGGACAGGAGATAGATACGCAGTATTTT.

The rearrangement uses TRBV7-9 and TRBJ2-6; the D gene is possibly TRBD2 (7 bases). This CDR3 contains 19 residues. V was shortened by 1 base and J by 2 bases, with 18 bases between the two germline ends. Germline loops: CDR1 SEHNR, CDR2 FQNEAQ (reference sequence). The CDR3 loop is CASSLGGGPGSPGANVLTF. DNA for the CDR3: TGTGCCAGCAGCTTAGGGGGGGGCCCAGGTTCGCCTGGGGCCAACGTCCTGACTTTC.

The chain employs TRBV6-5 and TRBJ1-6; no firm D call. The V and J ends lost 5 bases and 6 bases respectively, with 5 bases between them. The CDR3 spans 12 residues. Germline V gene data show CDR1 as MNHEY and CDR2 as SVGAGI. The CDR3 DNA reads as TGTGCCAGCAGTAAACCTAATTCACCCCTCCACTTT. Its protein product is CASSKPNSPLHF.

The rearrangement uses TRBV30 and TRBJ1-1; D may be TRBD1 (6 bases). Germline values: CDR1 GTSNPN, CDR2 SVGIG (reference sequence). V lost 4 bases, J lost 5 bases, and 14 bases lay in between. The CDR3 is made up of 13 amino acids. For the CDR3, the DNA is TGTGCCTGGACGACCAGGGGTTGGACTGAAGCTTTCTTT. This encodes CAWTTRGWTEAFF. Full variable domain (outside the CDR3, taken from reference TRBV30 and TRBJ1-1): SQTIHQWPATLVQPVGSPLSLECTVEGTSNPNLYWYRQAAGRGLQLLFYSVGIGQISSEVPQNLSASRPQDRQFILSSKKLLLSDSGFYLCAWTTRGWTEAFFGQGTRLTVV.

The V and J genes are TRBV13 and TRBJ2-1; D is tentatively TRBD1 or TRBD2 (5 bases each). Germline V CDR1 and CDR2: PRHDT, FYEKMQ (reference sequence). The CDR3 totals 17 residues. The ends were cut back, 2 bases at V and 2 bases at J, with 16 bases in the middle. CDR3 region: CASSLLGAGTPYNEQFF. The CDR3 nucleotides read TGTGCCAGCAGCTTACTTGGGGCCGGGACCCCCTACAATGAGCAGTTCTTC.

This clone has a handful of counts. The CDR3 region is CASSFKGANEQFF. The CDR3 DNA reads TGCGCCAGCAGTTTTAAAGGTGCTAATGAGCAGTTCTTC. V usage is TRBV4-1 and J usage is TRBJ2-1; D is undetermined. Looked up from germline, CDR1 is MGHRA and CDR2 is YSYEKL. The V end was cut by 6 bases, the J end by 7 bases, with 13 bases between. The CDR3 totals 13 residues.

This chain joins TRBV19 and TRBJ1-2; perhaps TRBD1 as D (5 bases). Germline CDR1 and CDR2: LNHDA and SQIVND (reference sequence). V dropped 1 base and J dropped 7 bases, with 7 bases sitting between them. The CDR3 covers 12 residues. CDR3 sequence reads: CASSIADSGYTF. CDR3 coding DNA: TGTGCCAGTAGTATAGCAGACAGTGGCTACACCTTC.

This rearrangement joins TRBV27 to TRBJ2-2; D gene uncertain. V lost 10 bases, J lost 7 bases, and 16 bases lay in between. CDR1 and CDR2 (germline): MNHEY, SMNVEV (reference sequence). The CDR3 is made up of 13 amino acids. This CDR3 reads CAIATPYGGELFF. CDR3 DNA sequence: TGTGCCATCGCGACTCCCTACGGCGGGGAGCTGTTTTTT.

This clone appeared once. The chain joins TRBV6-6 to TRBJ2-2; 11 bases are shared with TRBD2. V shed 6 bases and J 1 base; nucleotides not matched to a gene: 4. Germline assignment: CDR1 MNHNY and CDR2 SVGAGI (reference sequence). The CDR3 spans 16 residues. CDR3 sequence: CASRELAGGNTGELFF. CDR3 bases: TGTGCCAGCAGAGAGCTAGCGGGGGGGAACACCGGGGAGCTGTTTTTT.

By frequency in the sample, this clone is medium-sized. This chain joins TRBV4-1 and TRBJ2-3; D assignment may be TRBD1 or TRBD2 (5 bases each). Germline CDR1 and CDR2: MGHRA and YSYEKL. The CDR3 is made up of 17 amino acids. Trimming removed 2 bases from V and 2 bases from J, with 17 bases in between. The CDR3 sequence is CASSQNYRDPDTDTQYF. In DNA form, the CDR3 reads TGCGCCAGCAGCCAAAATTACCGGGACCCAGACACAGATACGCAGTATTTT.

The rearrangement joins TRBV27 to TRBJ2-7; no firm D call. Trimming pared 2 bases from V and 4 bases from J, leaving 15 bases between. The CDR3 loop spans 15 amino acids. Germline CDR1 reads MNHEY; CDR2 reads SMNVEV (reference sequence). CDR3 loop: CASSLRPLAEYEQYF. The CDR3 DNA is TGTGCCAGCAGTTTACGCCCACTCGCCGAGTACGAGCAGTACTTC.

This clone was recorded only once. In the same sample, other DNA sequences code for this CDR3. The chain joins TRBV30 to TRBJ2-5, with 9 nucleotides matching TRBD1. The CDR3 is 14 amino acids. Trimming took 1 base from V and 3 from J; bases not matched to a gene: 3. CDR1 is GTSNPN and CDR2 is SVGIG in the germline V gene (reference sequence). The CDR3 is CAWSAGQGEETQYF. CDR3 coding DNA: TGTGCCTGGAGTGCGGGACAGGGAGAAGAGACCCAGTACTTC.

The V call is TRBV4-3, the J call TRBJ2-3, with 10 bases lining up with TRBD2. Unmatched junction bases numbered 3, after V lost 2 bases and J lost 1 base. Germline CDR1 reads LGHNA; CDR2 reads YSLEER. This CDR3 comprises 16 residues. CDR3 loop: CASSQRSGGGTDTQYF. Here the CDR3 DNA reads TGCGCCAGCAGCCAACGGAGCGGGGGGGGCACAGATACGCAGTATTTT.